This is a list of T cell receptor beta chains from one sample in a study of early T cells in non-severe SARS-CoV-2 infection. Each CDR3 protein gets one entry after TCRdb re-called the 5' RACE reads with MiXCR. Altogether roughly 40,000 distinct CDR3 sequences are present, around 6.1% being singletons, with the ten largest covering under 15%. The sequenced sample consisted of whole blood. These receptors came from an adult who was a healthcare worker with PCR-confirmed SARS-CoV-2 infection or an uninfected control (not recorded which). Both conserved end residues are trimmed from each CDR3. Fields, in order: J gene, clone size, CDR3 length, V gene, CDR3 protein. Size is stated for part of the rows, as once, few or many counts, or as a class when the clone is expanded.

J: TRBJ2-3; size: -; length: 13; V: TRBV7-2; CDR3: ASSPGTGGGDTQY
J: TRBJ2-1; size: few; length: 10; V: TRBV5-1; CDR3: ASSLHRDSWF
J: TRBJ1-3; size: -; length: 15; V: TRBV7-2; CDR3: ASSSQGGQGAGNTIY
J: TRBJ2-3; size: few; length: 12; V: TRBV7-9; CDR3: ASSFRPSTDTQY
J: TRBJ1-1; size: many; length: 10; V: TRBV20-1; CDR3: SASYRDTEAF
J: TRBJ2-7; size: many; length: 14; V: TRBV28; CDR3: ASNLGVGDGSYEQY
J: TRBJ2-3; size: few; length: 12; V: TRBV10-3; CDR3: AIRQQGAADTQY
J: TRBJ2-5; size: many; length: 14; V: TRBV28; CDR3: ASSLGTGVVLETQY
J: TRBJ2-7; size: many; length: 11; V: TRBV28; CDR3: ATLGQGLHEQY
J: TRBJ1-4; size: many; length: 13; V: TRBV27; CDR3: ASSLGSGGSEKLF
J: TRBJ1-3; size: -; length: 14; V: TRBV28; CDR3: ASSLRGRRAGNTIY
J: TRBJ2-4; size: -; length: 15; V: TRBV5-6; CDR3: ASSLRSGGLAKNIQY
J: TRBJ2-5; size: -; length: 14; V: TRBV5-6; CDR3: ASSIPGTSGEETQY
J: TRBJ2-3; size: many; length: 13; V: TRBV15; CDR3: ATSLWGQSTDTQY
J: TRBJ1-3; size: few; length: 14; V: TRBV10-3; CDR3: AISDGRTVSGNTIY
J: TRBJ2-7; size: many; length: 12; V: TRBV10-3; CDR3: AISDQGHSYEQY
J: TRBJ1-5; size: many; length: 13; V: TRBV18; CDR3: ASSGEGQRNQPQH
J: TRBJ2-5; size: many; length: 13; V: TRBV20-1; CDR3: SALLGTSGGGAQY
J: TRBJ2-1; size: many; length: 15; V: TRBV4-3; CDR3: ASSQQFGGFSYNEQF
J: TRBJ1-1; size: few; length: 12; V: TRBV5-5; CDR3: ASSLEGASTEAF
J: TRBJ2-1; size: few; length: 14; V: TRBV7-6; CDR3: ASSPSSGGAYNEQF
J: TRBJ1-1; size: many; length: 10; V: TRBV12-3/TRBV12-4; CDR3: ASTRDRFEAF
J: TRBJ1-5; size: many; length: 15; V: TRBV7-3; CDR3: ASSLTLEGRFNQPQH
J: TRBJ2-5; size: many; length: 12; V: TRBV6-5; CDR3: ASSYEGAQETQY
J: TRBJ1-4; size: -; length: 12; V: TRBV7-2; CDR3: ASSLDRGVEKLF
J: TRBJ2-1; size: many; length: 14; V: TRBV6-1; CDR3: ASSDLTGEVYNEQF
J: TRBJ2-2; size: few; length: 12; V: TRBV7-2; CDR3: ASSLGARTGELF
J: TRBJ2-1; size: many; length: 13; V: TRBV5-4; CDR3: ASSFDTGGRNEQF
J: TRBJ2-2; size: few; length: 13; V: TRBV7-2; CDR3: ASSLGTGFTGELF
J: TRBJ2-5; size: many; length: 12; V: TRBV11-2; CDR3: ASSLAGGLETQY
J: TRBJ2-6; size: few; length: 15; V: TRBV4-1; CDR3: ASSQPQGALGANVLT
J: TRBJ2-1; size: -; length: 10; V: TRBV9; CDR3: ASSVAFEEQF
J: TRBJ2-2; size: -; length: 14; V: TRBV6-2/TRBV6-3; CDR3: ASSQLAGRNGGELF
J: TRBJ1-1; size: many; length: 15; V: TRBV12-3/TRBV12-4; CDR3: ASSLSLGGAGNTEAF
J: TRBJ2-7; size: many; length: 11; V: TRBV19; CDR3: ASSREQGHEQY
J: TRBJ2-3; size: many; length: 13; V: TRBV5-1; CDR3: ASSLRGLFTDTQY
J: TRBJ2-7; size: -; length: 13; V: TRBV6-2/TRBV6-3; CDR3: ASRTVRDRPYEQY
J: TRBJ1-6; size: -; length: 11; V: TRBV11-2; CDR3: ASSLEIYSPLH
J: TRBJ1-4; size: -; length: 13; V: TRBV18; CDR3: ASSPRTGPNEKLF
J: TRBJ2-1; size: many; length: 13; V: TRBV10-2; CDR3: ASSEYRAGYNEQF
J: TRBJ1-2; size: few; length: 12; V: TRBV3-1; CDR3: ASSQVSGRYGYT
J: TRBJ1-1; size: -; length: 10; V: TRBV5-5; CDR3: ASSLLGGMVF
J: TRBJ2-7; size: few; length: 14; V: TRBV28; CDR3: ASSLVFGDRVYEQY
J: TRBJ1-2; size: many; length: 14; V: TRBV28; CDR3: ASSFSPRTGIYGYT
J: TRBJ2-2; size: -; length: 15; V: TRBV3-1; CDR3: ASRRGQSVGVTGELF
J: TRBJ2-3; size: many; length: 12; V: TRBV6-1; CDR3: ASSELAGPDTQY
J: TRBJ2-2; size: -; length: 10; V: TRBV25-1; CDR3: ASSSDTGELF
J: TRBJ2-1; size: many; length: 8; V: TRBV2; CDR3: ASSMDEQF
J: TRBJ2-7; size: many; length: 15; V: TRBV6-5; CDR3: ASSYAPRVVGVREQY
J: TRBJ2-1; size: few; length: 13; V: TRBV19; CDR3: ASSRDRSSYNEQF
J: TRBJ2-1; size: many; length: 11; V: TRBV6-5; CDR3: ASSPLSNNEQF
J: TRBJ1-1; size: many; length: 11; V: TRBV6-1; CDR3: ASSAGFGTEAF
J: TRBJ1-1; size: many; length: 12; V: TRBV30; CDR3: AWSVPGSSTEAF
J: TRBJ1-1; size: few; length: 13; V: TRBV27; CDR3: ASSLWGSRGTEAF
J: TRBJ1-5; size: many; length: 13; V: TRBV20-1; CDR3: SARERAGSNQPQH
J: TRBJ1-2; size: many; length: 11; V: TRBV29-1; CDR3: SVDRPGDGGYT
J: TRBJ2-2; size: few; length: 15; V: TRBV7-9; CDR3: ASSISGQFSPTGELF
J: TRBJ1-4; size: few; length: 14; V: TRBV11-2; CDR3: ASSLAGRQTNEKLF
J: TRBJ2-7; size: many; length: 12; V: TRBV5-5; CDR3: ASSFDLLSYEQY